The rows below give T cell receptor beta chains drawn from one sample of a study of T cells after yellow fever vaccination. MiXCR, run by TCRdb on the 5' RACE reads, gives a single entry per CDR3 protein. The data contain about 240,000 distinct CDR3 sequences, over 3% of them singletons. The specimen comprised PBMCs, sampled 15 days after the yellow fever booster vaccination. The source of these receptors is a man between 18 and 29 years old who received the YFV17D yellow fever vaccine. Each CDR3 is given with its conserved first and last residue. A D gene is named only where the DNA matches it firmly. Rows give clone size only sometimes, using once, few, many, or a class for an expanded clone.

v_call: TRBV7-3
d_call: TRBD1
j_call: TRBJ2-3
clone_size: .
cdr3_aa: CASSLIGTGLDTQYF
cdr3_nt: TGTGCCAGCAGCTTAATAGGGACAGGGTTGGATACGCAGTATTTT

v_call: TRBV5-1
d_call: .
j_call: TRBJ2-2
clone_size: many
cdr3_aa: CASSLAGGTGELFF
cdr3_nt: TGCGCCAGCAGCTTGGCCGGGGGCACCGGGGAGCTGTTTTTT

v_call: TRBV29-1
d_call: .
j_call: TRBJ2-3
clone_size: .
cdr3_aa: CSGSRGPDTQYF
cdr3_nt: TGCAGCGGCAGCAGGGGCCCAGATACGCAGTATTTT

v_call: TRBV7-9
d_call: .
j_call: TRBJ2-7
clone_size: many
cdr3_aa: CASSQEHRDRPYEQYF
cdr3_nt: TGTGCCAGCAGCCAGGAACACAGGGACCGACCCTACGAGCAGTACTTC

v_call: TRBV5-1
d_call: .
j_call: TRBJ2-7
clone_size: many
cdr3_aa: CASSLDRGNLYEQYF
cdr3_nt: TGCGCCAGCAGCTTGGATAGGGGGAACCTTTACGAGCAGTACTTC

v_call: TRBV7-2
d_call: TRBD1
j_call: TRBJ1-5
clone_size: many
cdr3_aa: CASSTQGATGQPQHF
cdr3_nt: TGTGCCAGCAGCACTCAGGGGGCAACGGGGCAGCCCCAGCATTTT

v_call: TRBV7-2
d_call: TRBD1
j_call: TRBJ2-1
clone_size: many
cdr3_aa: CASSFHRGRNEQFF
cdr3_nt: TGTGCCAGCAGCTTCCACAGGGGCCGCAATGAGCAGTTCTTC

v_call: TRBV6-5
d_call: .
j_call: TRBJ2-1
clone_size: many
cdr3_aa: CASSPGEAGASYNEQFF
cdr3_nt: TGTGCCAGCAGCCCCGGGGAGGCAGGGGCCTCCTACAATGAGCAGTTCTTC

v_call: TRBV9
d_call: TRBD1
j_call: TRBJ1-5
clone_size: many
cdr3_aa: CASSVSGQGGQPQHF
cdr3_nt: TGTGCCAGCAGCGTAAGTGGACAGGGCGGTCAGCCCCAGCATTTT

v_call: TRBV19
d_call: TRBD1
j_call: TRBJ1-1
clone_size: many
cdr3_aa: CASSAPRGPATEAFF
cdr3_nt: TGTGCCAGTAGTGCGCCCAGGGGGCCGGCCACTGAAGCTTTCTTT

v_call: TRBV12-3/TRBV12-4
d_call: .
j_call: TRBJ1-1
clone_size: many
cdr3_aa: CASTTRGRNVNTEAFF
cdr3_nt: TGTGCCAGCACAACCCGGGGACGTAATGTGAACACTGAAGCTTTCTTT

v_call: TRBV7-2
d_call: .
j_call: TRBJ1-2
clone_size: many
cdr3_aa: CASSLYGRYGYTF
cdr3_nt: TGTGCCAGCAGCTTATATGGGCGATATGGCTACACCTTC

v_call: TRBV2
d_call: .
j_call: TRBJ2-1
clone_size: many
cdr3_aa: CASSFAWGAYNEQFF
cdr3_nt: TGTGCCAGCAGCTTCGCCTGGGGGGCCTACAATGAGCAGTTCTTC

v_call: TRBV4-3
d_call: .
j_call: TRBJ2-2
clone_size: many
cdr3_aa: CASSQAPPGNTGELFF
cdr3_nt: TGCGCCAGCAGCCAAGCACCACCTGGGAACACCGGGGAGCTGTTTTTT

v_call: TRBV12-3/TRBV12-4
d_call: .
j_call: TRBJ1-5
clone_size: few
cdr3_aa: CASSGLENQPQHF
cdr3_nt: TGTGCCAGCAGCGGGCTGGAAAATCAGCCCCAGCATTTT

v_call: TRBV12-3/TRBV12-4
d_call: .
j_call: TRBJ1-6
clone_size: few
cdr3_aa: CASSLWVSDNSPLHF
cdr3_nt: TGTGCCAGCAGTTTATGGGTTAGCGATAATTCACCCCTCCACTTT

v_call: TRBV12-3/TRBV12-4
d_call: TRBD1
j_call: TRBJ1-4
clone_size: many
cdr3_aa: CAILLQGIGEKLFF
cdr3_nt: TGTGCCATCCTTTTACAGGGGATTGGAGAAAAACTGTTTTTT

v_call: TRBV14
d_call: .
j_call: TRBJ2-3
clone_size: .
cdr3_aa: CASSQDIADTQYF
cdr3_nt: TGTGCCAGCAGCCAAGATATAGCAGATACGCAGTATTTT

v_call: TRBV5-1
d_call: TRBD2
j_call: TRBJ2-1
clone_size: many
cdr3_aa: CASSSIAGSYNEQFF
cdr3_nt: TGCGCCAGCAGCTCAATAGCGGGCTCCTACAATGAGCAGTTCTTC

v_call: TRBV5-6
d_call: .
j_call: TRBJ2-4
clone_size: many
cdr3_aa: CASSFWDVAKNIQYF
cdr3_nt: TGTGCCAGCAGCTTCTGGGACGTCGCCAAAAACATTCAGTACTTC

v_call: TRBV4-2
d_call: TRBD2
j_call: TRBJ2-1
clone_size: many
cdr3_aa: CASSQRGGLLYNEQFF
cdr3_nt: TGTGCCAGCAGCCAGCGGGGGGGCCTCCTATACAATGAGCAGTTCTTC

v_call: TRBV5-1
d_call: .
j_call: TRBJ2-2
clone_size: many
cdr3_aa: CASSSQGTQELFF
cdr3_nt: TGCGCCAGCAGTAGCCAAGGCACTCAGGAGCTGTTTTTT

v_call: TRBV5-5
d_call: TRBD1
j_call: TRBJ1-3
clone_size: many
cdr3_aa: CASSRGTAGDTIYF
cdr3_nt: TGTGCCAGCAGTCGGGGGACAGCCGGAGACACCATATATTTT

v_call: TRBV24-1
d_call: .
j_call: TRBJ1-2
clone_size: many
cdr3_aa: CATSDRAYGYTF
cdr3_nt: TGTGCCACCAGTGACAGGGCCTATGGCTACACCTTC

v_call: TRBV15
d_call: .
j_call: TRBJ2-3
clone_size: few
cdr3_aa: CATSRAWTGRLAADTQYF
cdr3_nt: TGTGCCACCAGCAGAGCATGGACAGGGCGTCTAGCGGCAGATACGCAGTATTTT

v_call: TRBV20-1
d_call: .
j_call: TRBJ1-5
clone_size: many
cdr3_aa: CSGVGQLDQPQHF
cdr3_nt: TGCAGTGGGGTCGGACAGCTAGATCAGCCCCAGCATTTT

v_call: TRBV29-1
d_call: .
j_call: TRBJ2-3
clone_size: many
cdr3_aa: CSVEDFLAPDTQYF
cdr3_nt: TGCAGCGTTGAAGATTTTTTAGCCCCAGATACGCAGTATTTT

v_call: TRBV9
d_call: TRBD1
j_call: TRBJ2-3
clone_size: many
cdr3_aa: CASSATGGGTDTQYF
cdr3_nt: TGTGCCAGCAGCGCGACAGGGGGGGGCACAGATACGCAGTATTTT

v_call: TRBV29-1
d_call: TRBD2
j_call: TRBJ2-3
clone_size: many
cdr3_aa: CSPSGGSTDTQYF
cdr3_nt: TGCAGCCCTAGCGGGGGGAGCACAGATACGCAGTATTTT

v_call: TRBV6-1
d_call: .
j_call: TRBJ2-3
clone_size: many
cdr3_aa: CASRLRRGGTGNTDTQYF
cdr3_nt: TGTGCCAGCAGACTTAGAAGGGGGGGGACAGGAAACACAGATACGCAGTATTTT

v_call: TRBV5-1
d_call: .
j_call: TRBJ2-4
clone_size: many
cdr3_aa: CASSSPGAKNIQYF
cdr3_nt: TGCGCCAGCTCTTCCCCGGGGGCCAAAAACATTCAGTACTTC

v_call: TRBV5-6
d_call: .
j_call: TRBJ2-7
clone_size: many
cdr3_aa: CASSLGPGLGRSYEQYF
cdr3_nt: TGTGCCAGCAGCTTGGGTCCGGGGCTAGGGAGATCCTACGAGCAGTACTTC

v_call: TRBV7-7
d_call: .
j_call: TRBJ1-4
clone_size: .
cdr3_aa: CASSLGAREKLFF
cdr3_nt: TGTGCTAGCAGCTTAGGCGCGCGGGAAAAACTGTTTTTT

v_call: TRBV5-6
d_call: TRBD1
j_call: TRBJ1-2
clone_size: .
cdr3_aa: CASSFYRGFYGYTF
cdr3_nt: TGTGCCAGCAGTTTCTACAGGGGATTCTATGGCTACACCTTC

v_call: TRBV7-2
d_call: .
j_call: TRBJ1-1
clone_size: many
cdr3_aa: CASSLKDSPMNTEAFF
cdr3_nt: TGTGCCAGCAGCTTAAAGGACAGTCCCATGAACACTGAAGCTTTCTTT

v_call: TRBV7-2
d_call: TRBD1
j_call: TRBJ1-2
clone_size: many
cdr3_aa: CASGETWEGAGSYTF
cdr3_nt: TGTGCCAGCGGGGAGACATGGGAGGGGGCAGGTAGCTACACCTTC

v_call: TRBV7-2
d_call: TRBD1
j_call: TRBJ1-2
clone_size: many
cdr3_aa: CASSPRTGGRYGYTF
cdr3_nt: TGTGCCAGCAGCCCTCGGACAGGGGGCCGCTATGGCTACACCTTC

v_call: TRBV12-3/TRBV12-4
d_call: .
j_call: TRBJ1-5
clone_size: many
cdr3_aa: CASSPRIASNQPQHF
cdr3_nt: TGTGCCAGCAGCCCCCGGATCGCCAGCAATCAGCCCCAGCATTTT

v_call: TRBV7-3
d_call: .
j_call: TRBJ1-1
clone_size: many
cdr3_aa: CASSYLGGNTEAFF
cdr3_nt: TGTGCCAGCAGCTACTTGGGTGGGAACACTGAAGCTTTCTTT

v_call: TRBV19
d_call: TRBD1
j_call: TRBJ1-5
clone_size: many
cdr3_aa: CASKTQGAGNQPQHF
cdr3_nt: TGTGCCAGTAAAACTCAGGGGGCCGGCAATCAGCCCCAGCATTTT